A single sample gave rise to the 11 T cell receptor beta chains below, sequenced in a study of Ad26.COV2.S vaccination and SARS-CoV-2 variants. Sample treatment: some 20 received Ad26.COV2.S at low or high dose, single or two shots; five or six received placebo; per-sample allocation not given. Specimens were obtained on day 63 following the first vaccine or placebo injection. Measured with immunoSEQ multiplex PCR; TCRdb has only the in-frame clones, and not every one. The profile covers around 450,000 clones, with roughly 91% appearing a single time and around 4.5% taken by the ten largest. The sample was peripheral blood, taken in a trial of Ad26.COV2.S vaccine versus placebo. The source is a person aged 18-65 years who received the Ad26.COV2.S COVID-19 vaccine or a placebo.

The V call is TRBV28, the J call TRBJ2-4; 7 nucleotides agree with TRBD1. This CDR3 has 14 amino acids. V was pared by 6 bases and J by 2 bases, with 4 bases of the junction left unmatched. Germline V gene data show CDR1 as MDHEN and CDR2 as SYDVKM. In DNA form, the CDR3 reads TGTGCCAGCAGGTCAGGGGGTCCCAAAAACATTCAGTACTTC. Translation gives CASRSGGPKNIQYF.

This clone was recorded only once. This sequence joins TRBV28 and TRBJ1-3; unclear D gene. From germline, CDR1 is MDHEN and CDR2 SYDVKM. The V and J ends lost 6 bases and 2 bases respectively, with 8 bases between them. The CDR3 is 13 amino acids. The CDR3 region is CASSDGPGNTIYF. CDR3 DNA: TGTGCCAGCAGCGACGGACCTGGAAACACCATATATTTT. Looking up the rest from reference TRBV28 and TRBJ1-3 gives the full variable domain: DVKVTQSSRYLVKRTGEKVFLECVQDMDHENMFWYRQDPGLGLRLIYFSYDVKMKEKGDIPEGYSVSREKKERFSLILESASTNQTSMYLCASSDGPGNTIYFGEGSWLTVV.

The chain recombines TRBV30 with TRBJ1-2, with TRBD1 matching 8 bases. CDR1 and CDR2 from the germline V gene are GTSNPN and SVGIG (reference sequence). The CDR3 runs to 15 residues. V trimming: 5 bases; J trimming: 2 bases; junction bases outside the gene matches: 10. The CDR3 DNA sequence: TGTGCCTGGGTTCCGGGACAGGAGGTAAACTATGGCTACACCTTC. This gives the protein CAWVPGQEVNYGYTF.

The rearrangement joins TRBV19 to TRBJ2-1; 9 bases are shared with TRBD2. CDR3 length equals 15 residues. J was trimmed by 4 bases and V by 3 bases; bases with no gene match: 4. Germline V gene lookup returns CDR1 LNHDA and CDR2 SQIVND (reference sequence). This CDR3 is CASSISGSRYNEQFF. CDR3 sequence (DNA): TGTGCCAGTAGTATTAGCGGGAGTAGGTACAATGAGCAGTTCTTC.

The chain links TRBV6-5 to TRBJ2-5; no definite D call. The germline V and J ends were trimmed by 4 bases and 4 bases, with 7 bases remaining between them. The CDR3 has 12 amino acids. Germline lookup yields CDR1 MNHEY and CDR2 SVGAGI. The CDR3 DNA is TGTGCCAGCAGTTCAATTCTAGAGACCCAGTACTTC. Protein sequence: CASSSILETQYF.

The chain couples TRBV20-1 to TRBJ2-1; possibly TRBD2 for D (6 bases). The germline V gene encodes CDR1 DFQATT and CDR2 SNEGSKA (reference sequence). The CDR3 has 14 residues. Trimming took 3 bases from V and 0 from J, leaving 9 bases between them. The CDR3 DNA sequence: TGCAGTGCTAGTGCGGGACCCTCCTACAATGAGCAGTTCTTC. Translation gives CSASAGPSYNEQFF.

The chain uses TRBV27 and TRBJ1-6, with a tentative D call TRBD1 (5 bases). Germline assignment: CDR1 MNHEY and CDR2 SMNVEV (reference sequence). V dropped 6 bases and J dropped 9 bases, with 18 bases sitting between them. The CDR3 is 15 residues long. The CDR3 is CASSKGTLMGSPLHF. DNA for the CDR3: TGTGCCAGCAGCAAAGGGACCTTAATGGGTTCACCCCTCCACTTT.

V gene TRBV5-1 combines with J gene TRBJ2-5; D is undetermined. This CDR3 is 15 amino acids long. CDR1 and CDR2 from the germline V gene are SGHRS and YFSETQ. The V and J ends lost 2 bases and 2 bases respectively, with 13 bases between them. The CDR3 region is CASSFGPDRQETQYF. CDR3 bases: TGCGCCAGCAGCTTCGGCCCGGACCGACAAGAGACCCAGTACTTC.

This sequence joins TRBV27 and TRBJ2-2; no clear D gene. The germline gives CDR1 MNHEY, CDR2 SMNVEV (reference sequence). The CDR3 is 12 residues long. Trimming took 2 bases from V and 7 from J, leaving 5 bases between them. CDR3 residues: CASSLIGGELFF. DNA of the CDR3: TGTGCCAGCAGTTTAATAGGCGGGGAGCTGTTTTTT.

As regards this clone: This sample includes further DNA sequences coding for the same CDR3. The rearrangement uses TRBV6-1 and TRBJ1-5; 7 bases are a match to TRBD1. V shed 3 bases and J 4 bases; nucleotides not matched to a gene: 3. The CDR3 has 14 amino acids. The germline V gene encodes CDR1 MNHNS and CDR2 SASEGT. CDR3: CASSDRGGNQPQHF. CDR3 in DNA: TGTGCCAGCAGTGACAGGGGGGGAAATCAGCCCCAGCATTTT.

CDR3 DNA: TGTGCCAGCAGCAACCAACTTACAGATACGCAGTATTTT. Translating it yields CASSNQLTDTQYF. The chain recombines TRBV7-3 with TRBJ2-3; D not resolved. Trimming took 5 bases from V and 3 from J, leaving 9 bases between them. Per germline, CDR1 SGHTA and CDR2 FQGTGA. The CDR3 consists of 13 residues. Full variable domain (rest looked up from reference TRBV7-3 and TRBJ2-3): GAGVSQTPSNKVTEKGKYVELRCDPISGHTALYWYRQSLGQGPEFLIYFQGTGAADDSGLPNDRFFAVRPEGSVSTLKIQRTERGDSAVYLCASSNQLTDTQYFGPGTRLTVL.